These T cell receptor beta chains were read from a single sample in a study of cytomegalovirus exposure and HLA in healthy donors. Only in-frame clones appear in the TCRdb table, and some are missing; sequencing was by immunoSEQ multiplex PCR. The table lists about 110,000 clones, roughly 80% of them singletons, with approximately 2% in the top ten. Sequencing used PBMCs. These receptors originate from a man aged 25 to 40 in good health and CMV-seronegative. Each CDR3 is given with its conserved first and last residue. The D gene is left open where the match is weak. The size of a clone is reported for some rows only, either as once, few or many, or as a class for expanded clones.

CASRLYTGISGRSSYNEQFF	TGTGCCAGCAGGCTGTATACGGGAATTAGCGGGAGGTCTTCCTACAATGAGCAGTTCTTC	TRBJ2-1	TRBV2	-	TRBD2
CASSSGAYNEQFF	TGTGCCAGCAGTAGCGGAGCTTACAATGAGCAGTTCTTC	TRBJ2-1	TRBV6-4	few	-
CASRTGGAGANYGYTF	TGTGCCAGCCGAACCGGGGGGGCTGGGGCTAACTATGGCTACACCTTC	TRBJ1-2	TRBV18	-	-
CASSRPQGYEQYF	TGTGCCAGCAGCCGACCACAGGGCTACGAGCAGTACTTC	TRBJ2-7	TRBV7-9	-	-
CASSEQGAFGNTIYF	TGTGCCAGCAGTGAACAGGGGGCATTTGGAAACACCATATATTTT	TRBJ1-3	TRBV6-1	few	TRBD1
CASTARHTPSYEQYF	TGTGCCAGCACCGCGAGACACACACCCTCCTACGAGCAGTACTTC	TRBJ2-7	TRBV7-9	-	-
CASSRTGYNSPLHF	TGTGCCAGCAGCCGGACAGGGTATAATTCACCCCTCCACTTT	TRBJ1-6	TRBV27	-	TRBD1
CASPGGENTDTQYF	TGTGCCAGTCCAGGGGGTGAAAACACAGATACGCAGTATTTT	TRBJ2-3	TRBV6-4	-	TRBD1
CASRRTREYEQYF	TGTGCCAGCAGACGGACTAGGGAATACGAGCAGTACTTC	TRBJ2-7	TRBV6-1	-	TRBD2
CASSLGSGGELFF	TGTGCCAGCAGCTTAGGGTCCGGCGGGGAGCTGTTTTTT	TRBJ2-2	TRBV11-2	-	-
CASSYPGTATTCEQYF	TGTGCCAGCAGTTACCCTGGGACTGCGACAACTTGCGAGCAGTACTTC	TRBJ2-7	TRBV6-4	-	-
CASSFGQSREQYF	TGTGCCAGCAGCTTCGGACAATCCCGCGAGCAGTACTTC	TRBJ2-7	TRBV7-8	-	-
CASRGGTGGKETQYF	TGTGCCAGCAGGGGGGGGACAGGGGGAAAAGAGACCCAGTACTTC	TRBJ2-5	TRBV2	-	TRBD1
CASSWDSDYEQYF	TGTGCCAGTAGCTGGGACAGTGACTACGAGCAGTACTTC	TRBJ2-7	TRBV19	-	TRBD1
CASSLSRSSTEAFF	TGTGCCAGCAGTCTGTCCCGGAGTTCGACTGAAGCTTTCTTT	TRBJ1-1	TRBV2	-	-
CASSPGTASPLHF	TGTGCCAGCAGCCCTGGGACAGCTTCACCCCTCCACTTT	TRBJ1-6	TRBV5-6	few	TRBD1
CASSEGRGSIFGEQYF	TGTGCCAGCAGCGAAGGACGGGGGAGTATTTTTGGCGAGCAGTACTTC	TRBJ2-7	TRBV13	-	-
CASSYSSDMLNTEAFF	TGTGCCAGCAGTTACTCCTCAGACATGTTGAACACTGAAGCTTTCTTT	TRBJ1-1	TRBV6-5	few	-
CASNPGQGAAGYTF	TGTGCCAGCAATCCGGGACAGGGGGCGGCTGGCTACACCTTC	TRBJ1-2	TRBV6-1	-	TRBD1
CASSGSQPQHF	TGTGCCAGCAGTGGTAGTCAGCCCCAGCATTTT	TRBJ1-5	TRBV5-8	-	-
CASSLAGGDYGYTF	TGCGCCAGCAGCTTGGCAGGGGGCGACTATGGCTACACCTTC	TRBJ1-2	TRBV5-1	-	TRBD1
CARSKGYLAGGVGTDTQYF	TGTGCCAGGTCGAAGGGATATCTAGCGGGGGGGGTTGGGACAGATACGCAGTATTTT	TRBJ2-3	TRBV6-4	-	TRBD2
CASSESRTGEQFF	TGCGCCAGCAGTGAGTCCCGTACTGGTGAGCAGTTCTTC	TRBJ2-1	TRBV10-1	-	-
CASSSFRGNTEAFF	TGTGCCAGCAGCTCGTTCAGGGGGAACACTGAAGCTTTCTTT	TRBJ1-1	TRBV11-2	once	-